The 15 T cell receptor beta chains presented below share a single source sample, sequenced in a study of cytomegalovirus exposure and HLA in healthy donors (dated by TCRdb to the late 2010s). Preparation of the library involved the immunoSEQ multiplex PCR assay. The multiplex PCR relied on a mix of 60 forward primers for TCR Vbeta segments and 13 reverse primers for TCR Jbeta segments. TCRdb re-hosts the immuneACCESS table, in-frame sequences only. Its copies lack some clones; in the studies checked, an unresolved V gene accounts for under half of them, and the cause for the rest is not known. This sample's table carries 220,000 or so clones. The ten most abundant clones make up 0.9% to 1.4% of the sample. The sequencing sample was made of PBMCs. These receptor sequences come from a girl aged 2 to 9 in good health and CMV-seropositive.

V and J are TRBV20-1 and TRBJ2-7, with no clear D. Germline V gene sequence: CDR1 DFQATT, CDR2 SNEGSKA (reference sequence). The germline V and J ends were trimmed by 4 bases and 7 bases, with 11 bases remaining between them. The CDR3 totals 11 residues. The CDR3 region has the DNA TGCAGTGCTACGGAGACCTGGGAGCAGTACTTC. Protein sequence: CSATETWEQYF.

This sequence joins TRBV5-1 and TRBJ2-3; 9 nucleotides align to TRBD2. Germline V gene data show CDR1 as SGHRS and CDR2 as YFSETQ. This CDR3 is 18 amino acids long. Trimming at V came to 0 bases and at J to 6 bases, leaving 14 bases not matched to a gene. CDR3 protein: CASSLGRGRALHRDTQYF. The CDR3 DNA reads as TGCGCCAGCAGCTTGGGTCGCGGGAGGGCCCTCCACAGGGATACGCAGTATTTT.

The chain recombines TRBV2 with TRBJ1-1, with TRBD1 as a possible D gene (6 bases). CDR1 is SNHLY and CDR2 is FYNNEI in the germline V gene. V was clipped by 3 bases and J by 1 base, with 12 bases between them. The CDR3 is made up of 15 amino acids. CDR3 bases: TGTGCCAGCAGTGAGGGGGGGCAGGGGAACACTGAAGCTTTCTTT. Amino acid sequence: CASSEGGQGNTEAFF.

V and J are TRBV29-1 and TRBJ1-3, with D uncertain. Germline V gene data show CDR1 as SQVTM and CDR2 as ANQGSEA. V was cut by 4 bases and J by 0 bases, with 13 bases left in between. This CDR3 is built from 15 residues. DNA of the CDR3: TGCAGCGTTGTCGGCGGCCCGCACTCTGGAAACACCATATATTTT. It codes for CSVVGGPHSGNTIYF.

This chain joins TRBV29-1 and TRBJ2-3; D is ambiguous. Trimming left V 6 bases short and J 4 bases short, with 8 bases between. Looked up from germline, CDR1 is SQVTM and CDR2 is ANQGSEA. This CDR3 has 11 amino acids. The CDR3: CSVRISDTQYF. DNA for the CDR3: TGCAGCGTGAGGATCTCAGATACGCAGTATTTT.

The CDR3 spells CASSFQLAGGEQYF. CDR3 nucleotides: TGTGCCAGCAGTTTTCAACTAGCGGGAGGAGAGCAGTACTTC. The chain uses TRBV28 and TRBJ2-5; TRBD2 agrees at 12 bases. Germline V gene data show CDR1 as MDHEN and CDR2 as SYDVKM. The ends lost 3 bases at V and 11 bases at J; junction bases unmatched: 7. The CDR3 covers 14 residues.

The CDR3 coding sequence is TGTGCCAGTAGCCCGCGGGGGGCTGGTGAAGCTTTCTTT. Its protein is CASSPRGAGEAFF. The V gene is TRBV19, the J gene TRBJ1-1; perhaps TRBD1 as D (6 bases). CDR3 length equals 13 residues. CDR1 and CDR2 from the germline V gene are LNHDA and SQIVND (reference sequence). V lost 6 bases to trimming and J lost 7 bases, with 15 bases between them. Based on the CDR3 plus reference TRBV19 and TRBJ1-1, the full variable domain is DGGITQSPKYLFRKEGQNVTLSCEQNLNHDAMYWYRQDPGQGLRLIYYSQIVNDFQKGDIAEGYSVSREKKESFPLTVTSAQKNPTAFYLCASSPRGAGEAFFGQGTRLTVV.

The V call is TRBV7-8, the J call TRBJ2-5, with D tentatively TRBD1 (6 bases). Germline V gives CDR1 SGHVS, CDR2 FQNEAQ. V dropped 1 base and J dropped 1 base, with 7 bases sitting between them. CDR3 length equals 14 residues. Here the CDR3 DNA reads TGTGCCAGCAGCTTAGGGACAGCCCAAGAGACCCAGTACTTC. Its protein is CASSLGTAQETQYF.

This chain joins TRBV6-1 and TRBJ2-7; 8 bases agree with TRBD2. Germline V gene data show CDR1 as MNHNS and CDR2 as SASEGT. V trimming: 3 bases; J trimming: 4 bases; junction bases outside the gene matches: 8. The CDR3 runs 15 residues. The CDR3 DNA is TGTGCCAGCAGTGATAGCGGGAAAGATACGTACGAGCAGTACTTC. This encodes CASSDSGKDTYEQYF.

The chain employs TRBV7-9 and TRBJ2-1, with 10 bases lining up with TRBD2. The CDR3 consists of 14 residues. V lost 9 bases and J lost 8; bases outside the gene matches: 10. Germline loops: CDR1 SEHNR, CDR2 FQNEAQ (reference sequence). This CDR3 reads CARSSSGSFDEQFF. The CDR3 bases are TGTGCCAGATCTTCTAGCGGGAGTTTTGATGAGCAGTTCTTC.

V is TRBV7-9 and J is TRBJ2-7; the match to TRBD1 covers 8 bases. Germline V gene data show CDR1 as SEHNR and CDR2 as FQNEAQ (reference sequence). V shed 3 bases, J shed 3 bases, and the junction held 7 bases outside the gene matches. CDR3 length equals 15 residues. The CDR3 loop is CASSLALGQGYEQYF. The CDR3 region has the DNA TGTGCCAGCAGCTTGGCTTTAGGACAGGGCTACGAGCAGTACTTC.

The CDR3: CASSSPGSPLHF. CDR3 bases: TGTGCCAGCAGTTCTCCGGGTTCACCCCTCCACTTT. The V call is TRBV27, the J call TRBJ1-6; no reliable D call. V was pared by 4 bases and J by 9 bases, with 7 bases between. This CDR3 has 12 residues. The germline V gene has CDR1 MNHEY and CDR2 SMNVEV (reference sequence).

The CDR3 region is CASRPQGFPYEQYF. CDR3 DNA: TGTGCCAGCAGACCACAGGGGTTTCCCTACGAGCAGTACTTC. The chain combines TRBV6-5 with TRBJ2-7; TRBD1 aligns across 7 bases. The trim removed 6 bases at V and 2 bases at J, leaving 7 bases unmatched. In germline, CDR1 is MNHEY, CDR2 SVGAGI. CDR3 size: 14 residues.

V is TRBV14 and J is TRBJ2-2, with D hard to call. This CDR3 spans 17 amino acids. The germline CDR1 and CDR2 sequences are SGHDN and FVKESK. Trimming took 3 bases from V and 3 from J, leaving 17 bases between them. The CDR3 region is CASSHPGPAHYTGELFF. DNA for the CDR3: TGTGCCAGCAGCCACCCGGGTCCAGCCCATTACACCGGGGAGCTGTTTTTT.

The chain has TRBV7-3 and TRBJ2-6; D unresolved. Trimming shortened V by 5 bases and J by 4 bases, and 12 bases separated the two germline ends. The CDR3 extends over 15 amino acids. Germline values: CDR1 SGHTA, CDR2 FQGTGA. DNA for the CDR3: TGTGCCAGCAGCCCCGACGGGTCCGGGGCCAACGTCCTGACTTTC. The encoded protein is CASSPDGSGANVLTF. The full variable domain, in which reference TRBV7-3 and TRBJ2-6 provide the parts outside the CDR3, is GAGVSQTPSNKVTEKGKYVELRCDPISGHTALYWYRQSLGQGPEFLIYFQGTGAADDSGLPNDRFFAVRPEGSVSTLKIQRTERGDSAVYLCASSPDGSGANVLTFGAGSRLTVL.